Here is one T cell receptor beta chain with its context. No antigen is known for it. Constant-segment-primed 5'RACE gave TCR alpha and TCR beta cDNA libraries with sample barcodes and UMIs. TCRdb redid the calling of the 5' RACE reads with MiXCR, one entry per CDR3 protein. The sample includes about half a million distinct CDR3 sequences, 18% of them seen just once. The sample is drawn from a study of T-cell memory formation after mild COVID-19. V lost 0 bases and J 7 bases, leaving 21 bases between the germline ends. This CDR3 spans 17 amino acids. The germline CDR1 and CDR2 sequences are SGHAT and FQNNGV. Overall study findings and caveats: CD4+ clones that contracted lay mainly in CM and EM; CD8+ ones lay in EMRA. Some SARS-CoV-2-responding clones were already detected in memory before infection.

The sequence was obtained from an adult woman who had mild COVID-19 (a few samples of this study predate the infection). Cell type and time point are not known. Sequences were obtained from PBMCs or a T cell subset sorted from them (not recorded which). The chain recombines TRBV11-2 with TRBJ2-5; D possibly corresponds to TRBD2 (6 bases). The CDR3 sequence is CASSLEFSGGLLGTQYF. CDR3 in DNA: TGTGCCAGCAGCTTAGAGTTTTCCGGGGGTCTGCTCGGGACCCAGTACTTC.